The clone carrying this TCR beta chain was counted between two and nine times. One end of the junction fails to match germline, which may point to a read error. Template switching (which added a universal primer site) was used, and cDNA carried unique molecular identifiers. One entry per CDR3 protein, called by TCRdb with MiXCR from the 5' RACE reads. The sample includes under 350,000 distinct CDR3 sequences, roughly 10% of them seen just once. This sample is part of a study of identical twins. These sequences were also reported in another study, on yellow fever vaccine responses in identical twins. As that report states: Reportedly, the T cell response mounted by twins to vaccine seemed partly convergent, partly personalized.

Sequencing was performed on CD8+ T cells sorted from blood. The TCR sequence derives from a woman aged 18 to 35 in good health.

The CDR3 region has the DNA TGTGCCAGCAGCTTAGGGGCTGACAGGGACTTC. It specifies CASSLGADRDF. V usage is TRBV11-2 and J usage is TRBJ2-7; 7 nucleotides agree with TRBD1. CDR3 length: 11 amino acids. CDR1 is SGHAT, CDR2 FQNNGV, per germline.